The rows below give T cell receptor beta chains drawn from one sample of a study of T cell responses to AZD1222 COVID-19 vaccine. Libraries were prepared by immunoSEQ multiplex PCR; TCRdb keeps only in-frame clonotypes and omits some of them. This table holds roughly 130,000 clones, 70% to 90% found once. Specimen: peripheral blood, collected on day 0 of AZD1222 vaccination. All receptors come from an adult in good health. Each CDR3 is given with its conserved first and last residue. Each record gives: V gene, clone size, J gene, D gene, CDR3 DNA, CDR3 protein. A D gene is named only where the DNA matches it firmly. Clone size is stated in some rows and not others, as once, few, many or a class when expanded.

TRBV7-2	.	TRBJ1-5	.	TGTGCCAGCAGTCCCTCTCCCAACAATCAGCCCCAGCATTTT	CASSPSPNNQPQHF
TRBV4-2	.	TRBJ1-2	.	TGTGCCAGCAGCCAAGTCGGGGCAGACTATGGCTACACCTTC	CASSQVGADYGYTF
TRBV30	.	TRBJ2-3	TRBD2	TGTGCCTGGAGTGTAGTGAGGTCTAGCGGGACCCGTCGGGATACGCAGTATTTT	CAWSVVRSSGTRRDTQYF
TRBV27	.	TRBJ1-6	.	TGTGCCAGCAGTCCGCAGGGGACTAGGACACCCCTCCACTTT	CASSPQGTRTPLHF
TRBV6-5	.	TRBJ2-1	TRBD2	TGTGCCAGCTCTCTGGGAGGGGAGCAGTTCTTC	CASSLGGEQFF
TRBV30	.	TRBJ2-1	TRBD2	TGTGCCTGGAGTCCCCCCCGGGAGGTGAATGAGCAGTTCTTC	CAWSPPREVNEQFF
TRBV4-1	once	TRBJ1-1	.	TGCGCCAGCAGCCACGGGGGACTGACGAACACTGAAGCTTTCTTT	CASSHGGLTNTEAFF
TRBV9	once	TRBJ2-3	TRBD2	TGTGCCAGCAGCGTAGGGACTAGCGTGTCAGATACGCAGTATTTT	CASSVGTSVSDTQYF
TRBV11-2	.	TRBJ1-1	.	TGTGCCAGCAGCCCATTTCGGAGACAAATTCGGACTGAAGCTTTCTTT	CASSPFRRQIRTEAFF
TRBV29-1	.	TRBJ2-3	.	TGCAGCGTTGAGAAGGGGGATACGCAGTATTTT	CSVEKGDTQYF
TRBV7-2	.	TRBJ2-1	.	TGTGCCAGCAGCTTAGGGGGGGCGTACTACAATGAGCAGTTCTTC	CASSLGGAYYNEQFF
TRBV7-7	.	TRBJ2-3	.	TGTGCCAGCAGCCCGTTGGACAGTACAGATACGCAGTATTTT	CASSPLDSTDTQYF
TRBV5-6	.	TRBJ2-7	.	TGTGCCAGCAGCTTGTATTCGGACTCCGGCGAGCAGTACTTC	CASSLYSDSGEQYF
TRBV5-1	.	TRBJ1-2	.	TGCGCCAGCAGCCGGACTCTATCGGGGGAAAACTATGGCTACACCTTC	CASSRTLSGENYGYTF
TRBV19	.	TRBJ1-1	.	TGTGCCAGTAGTATGGGGGACACTGAAGCTTTCTTT	CASSMGDTEAFF
TRBV7-6	.	TRBJ1-1	.	TGTGCCAGCAGCTCCGGGGGGGTCATGAACACTGAAGCTTTCTTT	CASSSGGVMNTEAFF